This entry lists 19 T cell receptor beta chains sequenced from one sample in a study of blood T cell repertoires in COVID-19. Repertoires were generated with immunoSEQ multiplex PCR, while TCRdb's copy carries only in-frame clones and drops some. This sample has fewer than 250,000 clones, with 83% found just once. The sequencing sample was made of PBMCs or T cells enriched from blood (not recorded which). These receptors all stem from a woman aged 40-49 years who had been exposed to COVID-19.

The V and J genes are TRBV27 and TRBJ2-1; D unclear. CDR1 is MNHEY and CDR2 is SMNVEV in the germline V gene (reference sequence). The CDR3 is 14 residues long. Trimming cost V 6 bases and J 2 bases, with 11 bases left between them. CDR3 DNA sequence: TGTGCCAGCAGGGCGGCGGAAACCTACAATGAGCAGTTCTTC. Its translation: CASRAAETYNEQFF.

The genes are TRBV29-1 and TRBJ2-7; no clear D gene. Between the trimmed V and J ends, which lost 7 bases and 0 bases, there was a span of 13 bases. CDR1 is SQVTM and CDR2 is ANQGSEA in the germline V gene. The CDR3 length is 13 residues. In DNA, the CDR3 is TGCAGCGCCGCCGAATCGGGCTCCTACGAGCAGTACTTC. Translating gives CSAAESGSYEQYF.

This clone was counted a few times. V usage is TRBV18 and J usage is TRBJ2-2; tentative D call: TRBD1 (5 bases). Trimming removed 3 bases at V and 4 bases at J, with 12 bases between. This CDR3 region has 15 residues. Germline assignment: CDR1 KGHSH and CDR2 LQKENI. CDR3 residues: CASSPQDDSTGELFF. In nucleotides, the CDR3 is TGTGCCAGCTCACCCCAAGATGACAGCACCGGGGAGCTGTTTTTT. The variable domain in full, with the rest retrieved from reference TRBV18 and TRBJ2-2, is NAGVMQNPRHLVRRRGQEARLRCSPMKGHSHVYWYRQLPEEGLKFMVYLQKENIIDESGMPKERFSAEFPKEGPSILRIQQVVRGDSAAYFCASSPQDDSTGELFFGEGSRLTVL.

On this clone itself: A much larger clone differs by one base, so this may be a read error. The chain joins TRBV13 to TRBJ2-3; D uncertain. The germline V gene encodes CDR1 PRHDT and CDR2 FYEKMQ (reference sequence). The ends were cut back, 4 bases at V and 0 bases at J, with 2 bases in the middle. There are 12 residues in the CDR3. In DNA, the CDR3 is TGTGCCAGCAGCTCGAGCACAGATACGCAGTATTTT. Amino acid sequence: CASSSSTDTQYF.

V is TRBV5-1 and J is TRBJ2-5; 8 nucleotides line up with TRBD2. This CDR3 is built from 14 residues. Trimming took 4 bases from V and 1 from J; bases not matched to a gene: 3. Germline V gene lookup returns CDR1 SGHRS and CDR2 YFSETQ. CDR3 DNA sequence: TGCGCCAGCAGCCTACTAGCGGTCCAAGAGACCCAGTACTTC. Protein sequence: CASSLLAVQETQYF.

V usage is TRBV4-1 and J usage is TRBJ2-4; 9 bases fit TRBD1. This CDR3 spans 16 amino acids. Germline CDR1 is MGHRA and CDR2 is YSYEKL. With 1 base clipped from V and 5 bases from J, the junction kept 6 bases outside the gene matches. The CDR3 DNA reads TGCGCCAGCAGCCAAGTTCACAGGGGGCGCGAAAACATTCAGTACTTC. This gives the protein CASSQVHRGRENIQYF.

The gene calls are TRBV6-5 and TRBJ2-2, with 7 bases lining up with TRBD1. Germline assignment: CDR1 MNHEY and CDR2 SVGAGI. With 4 bases clipped from V and 6 bases from J, the junction kept 5 bases outside the gene matches. CDR3 length equals 14 residues. Here the CDR3 reads CASSSDRAPGELFF. CDR3 nucleotides: TGTGCCAGCAGTTCCGACAGGGCTCCCGGGGAGCTGTTTTTT.

The chain employs TRBV4-3 and TRBJ1-5; no clear D. The CDR3 spans 15 residues. Germline V gives CDR1 LGHNA, CDR2 YSLEER. Trimming pared 0 bases from V and 3 bases from J, leaving 9 bases between. For the CDR3, the DNA is TGCGCCAGCAGCCAAGATTCACAAAACAATCAGCCCCAGCATTTT. It is translated as CASSQDSQNNQPQHF.

The rearrangement links TRBV5-5 to TRBJ2-3, with D tentatively TRBD2 (6 bases). The CDR3 spans 17 residues. Germline V gives CDR1 SGHKS, CDR2 YYEKEE (reference sequence). V shed 0 bases and J shed 1 base, with 15 bases lying between them. This chain's CDR3 is CASSLEMVGGRTDTQYF. CDR3 bases: TGTGCCAGCAGCTTGGAAATGGTCGGGGGACGCACAGATACGCAGTATTTT.

The gene calls are TRBV27 and TRBJ2-1, with 8 bases aligning to TRBD2. Unmatched junction bases numbered 7, after V lost 8 bases and J lost 4 bases. Germline values: CDR1 MNHEY, CDR2 SMNVEV (reference sequence). The CDR3 consists of 14 residues. CDR3 protein: CASAGGGPYNEQFF. CDR3 in DNA: TGTGCCAGCGCCGGGGGGGGACCTTACAATGAGCAGTTCTTC.

This clone was observed a single time. The chain joins TRBV19 to TRBJ1-5, with TRBD1 identical over 7 bases. J was trimmed by 3 bases and V by 7 bases; bases with no gene match: 12. CDR1 and CDR2 (germline): LNHDA, SQIVND (reference sequence). The CDR3 loop spans 16 amino acids. In DNA, the CDR3 is TGTGCCAGTATGCCCCCGACAGGGCGGCTCAATCAGCCCCAGCATTTT. Protein product: CASMPPTGRLNQPQHF.

This chain links TRBV6-5 with TRBJ1-4; D possibly corresponds to TRBD1 (5 bases). Per germline, CDR1 MNHEY and CDR2 SVGAGI. There are 14 residues in the CDR3. Trimming cost V 6 bases and J 2 bases, with 10 bases left between them. The CDR3 coding sequence is TGTGCCAGCAGGATGACAGCCACTAATGAAAAACTGTTTTTT. Its translation: CASRMTATNEKLFF.

This chain joins TRBV11-3 and TRBJ2-1; tentative D call: TRBD1 (6 bases). This CDR3 region has 13 residues. The V end was cut by 5 bases, the J end by 4 bases, with 9 bases between. Germline V gives CDR1 SGHNT, CDR2 YENEEA. DNA of the CDR3: TGTGCCAGCAGCCAACAGGGATACAATGAGCAGTTCTTC. Its translation is CASSQQGYNEQFF.

The chain has TRBV6-5 and TRBJ1-2; TRBD1 is a possible D gene (5 bases). With 6 bases removed from V and 4 bases from J, the gap between germline ends came to 15 bases. Germline lookup yields CDR1 MNHEY and CDR2 SVGAGI. The CDR3 is made up of 14 amino acids. This chain's CDR3 is CASSHDRTFYGYTF. For the CDR3, the DNA is TGTGCCAGCAGCCACGACAGAACCTTCTATGGCTACACCTTC.

This clone was found once. The chain uses TRBV5-1 and TRBJ1-2; D call uncertain. Trimming stripped 4 bases from V and 4 bases from J, with 17 bases between. This CDR3 has 15 residues. The V gene's germline CDR1 is SGHRS and CDR2 YFSETQ. CDR3 DNA: TGCGCCAGCAGCAACGGAGGTTGGGTGAGCTATGGCTACACCTTC. This gives the protein CASSNGGWVSYGYTF.

This chain links TRBV19 with TRBJ1-1; the match to TRBD1 covers 8 bases. Germline values: CDR1 LNHDA, CDR2 SQIVND (reference sequence). The CDR3 spans 16 residues. V dropped 7 bases and J dropped 1; count of bases not matched to a gene: 11. In DNA form, the CDR3 reads TGTGCCAGTACCACCCCGGGACAGGCTACGAACACTGAAGCTTTCTTT. This codes for CASTTPGQATNTEAFF.

The CDR3 sequence: CASSTRTEGREQYF. The DNA of the CDR3 is TGTGCCAGCAGCACCCGGACAGAAGGGCGCGAGCAGTACTTC. V usage is TRBV11-2 and J usage is TRBJ2-7, with D possibly being TRBD1 (6 bases). The germline V gene encodes CDR1 SGHAT and CDR2 FQNNGV. This CDR3 spans 14 amino acids. Between the trimmed V and J ends, which lost 5 bases and 6 bases, there was a span of 17 bases.

This clone was counted only a few times. J is TRBJ1-5 and V is TRBV6-1; the D is unclear. The CDR3 loop spans 15 amino acids. Trimming took off 1 base at V and 0 bases at J, with 7 bases between the two ends. Germline CDR1 MNHNS, CDR2 SASEGT. The CDR3 loop reads CASSEGLYSNQPQHF. The CDR3 DNA reads as TGTGCCAGCAGTGAAGGACTTTATAGCAATCAGCCCCAGCATTTT.

V is TRBV10-3 and J is TRBJ1-6; 8 bases are shared with TRBD1. The germline gives CDR1 ENHRY, CDR2 SYGVKD. The CDR3 is 14 residues long. V lost 3 bases, J lost 10 bases, and 5 bases stayed unmatched. The CDR3 DNA follows: TGTGCCATCAGTGAACCCGGGACAGGATCACCCCTCCACTTT. It translates to CAISEPGTGSPLHF.